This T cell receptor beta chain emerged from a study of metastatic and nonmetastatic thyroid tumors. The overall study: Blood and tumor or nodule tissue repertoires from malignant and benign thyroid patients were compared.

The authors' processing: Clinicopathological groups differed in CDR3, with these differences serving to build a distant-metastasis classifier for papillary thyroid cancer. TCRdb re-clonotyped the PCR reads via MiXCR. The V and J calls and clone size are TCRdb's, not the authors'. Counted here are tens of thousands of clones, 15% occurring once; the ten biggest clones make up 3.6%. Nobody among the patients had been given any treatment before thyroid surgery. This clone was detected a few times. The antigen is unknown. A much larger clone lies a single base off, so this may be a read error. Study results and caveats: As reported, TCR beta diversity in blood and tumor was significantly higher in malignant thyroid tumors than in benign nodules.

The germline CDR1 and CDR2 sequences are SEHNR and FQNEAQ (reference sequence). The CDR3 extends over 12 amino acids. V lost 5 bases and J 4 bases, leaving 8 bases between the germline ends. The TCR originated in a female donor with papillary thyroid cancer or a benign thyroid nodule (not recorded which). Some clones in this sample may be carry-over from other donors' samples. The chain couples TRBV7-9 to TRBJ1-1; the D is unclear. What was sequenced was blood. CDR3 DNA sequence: TGTGCCAGCAGCATGCCGAGCACTGAAGCTTTCTTT. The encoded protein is CASSMPSTEAFF.